This TCR beta chain was identified in a study of blood T cell repertoires in COVID-19. The germline V gene has CDR1 SNHLY and CDR2 FYNNEI. With 4 bases removed from V and 2 bases from J, the gap between germline ends came to 11 bases. CDR3 length: 14 residues. This study enrolled people aged 18 to 89 from about 26 US geographic areas. Categorization into cohorts depended on clinical history that participants reported. The repertoire was sequenced with immunoSEQ multiplex PCR; TCRdb's copy has only in-frame clones and lacks some. The data show approximately 380,000 clones, with 91% seen just once and around 0.94% held by the top ten.

The receptor was derived from a woman between 40 and 55 years old who had been exposed to COVID-19. Input material: PBMCs or T cells enriched from blood (not recorded which). The gene calls are TRBV2 and TRBJ1-2; D is unresolved. CDR3 region: CASSVLAGNYGYTF. In nucleotides, the CDR3 is TGTGCCAGCAGTGTCTTGGCAGGAAACTATGGCTACACCTTC.